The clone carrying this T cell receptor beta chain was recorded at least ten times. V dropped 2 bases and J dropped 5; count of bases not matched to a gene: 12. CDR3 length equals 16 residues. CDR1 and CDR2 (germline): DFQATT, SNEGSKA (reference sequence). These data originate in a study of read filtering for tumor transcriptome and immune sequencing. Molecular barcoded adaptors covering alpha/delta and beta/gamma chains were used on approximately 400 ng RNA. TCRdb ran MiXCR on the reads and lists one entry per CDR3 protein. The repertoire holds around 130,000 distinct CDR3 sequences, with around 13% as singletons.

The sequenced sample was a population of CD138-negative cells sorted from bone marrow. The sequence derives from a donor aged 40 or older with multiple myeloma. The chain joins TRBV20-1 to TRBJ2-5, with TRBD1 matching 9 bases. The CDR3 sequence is CSARIQGAILFETQYF. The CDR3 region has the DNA TGCAGTGCTAGAATACAGGGGGCGATTTTATTTGAGACCCAGTACTTC.